The clone carrying this TCR beta chain was counted many times. This record comes from a study of early T cells in non-severe SARS-CoV-2 infection. Unique molecular identifiers were attached to individual cDNA molecules. Each CDR3 protein gets one entry after TCRdb re-called the 5' RACE reads with MiXCR. The profile shows about 80,000 distinct CDR3 sequences, less than 15% of them singletons. Here the sequenced sample was whole blood, taken at baseline. This clonotype was sampled from an adult who was a healthcare worker with PCR-confirmed SARS-CoV-2 infection or an uninfected control (not recorded which). The donor label of this sample is uncertain.

The CDR3 sequence is CASSLAGYGYTF. CDR3 nucleotides: TGCGCCAGCAGCTTGGCAGGCTATGGCTACACCTTC. The chain is built from TRBV5-1 and TRBJ1-2; D gene unclear. This CDR3 has 12 residues. Germline V gives CDR1 SGHRS, CDR2 YFSETQ. Trimming removed 0 bases from V and 4 bases from J, with 4 bases in between.